Sequencing of this T cell receptor (beta chain) was carried out in a study of shared clonotypes between healthy human individuals. Study background: The people who gave samples were a couple of women and a few men aged 18 to 49.

The method was immunoSEQ multiplex PCR; TCRdb's version includes in-frame clones alone and lacks a portion of them. The table lists about 2.3 million clones, 90% to 95% of them singletons. This CDR3 region has 18 residues. Germline trimming cut 3 bases from V and 0 bases from J; bases unmatched to any gene: 14. CDR1 and CDR2 (germline): KGHSH, LQKENI. The sequence came from a man between 18 and 35 years old in good health. Some clones in this sample may be carry-over from other donors' samples. This rearrangement joins TRBV18 to TRBJ2-7; TRBD1 agrees at 7 bases. Material: naive CD4+ T cells from PBMCs. Subset here: CD45RA+ positively selected. This CDR3 is CASSPLTGTGLLSYEQYF. CDR3 DNA sequence: TGTGCCAGCTCACCCCTGACAGGGACGGGCCTCCTCTCCTACGAGCAGTACTTC.